This TCR beta chain stems from a study of control samples from healthy donors and cancer patients. Sequencing was performed with immunoSEQ multiplex PCR; in TCRdb, only in-frame clones are kept and a portion is missing. The table has 130,000 or so clones, 80% to 95% seen once. This CDR3 is built from 17 residues. Germline CDR1 and CDR2: SNHLY and FYNNEI. V lost 3 bases to trimming and J lost 4 bases, with 19 bases between them. This receptor was identified in a man aged 40-49 years in good health. The rearrangement joins TRBV2 to TRBJ1-3; a possible D gene is TRBD1 (5 bases). Sequenced sample: blood. CDR3 sequence reads: CASSERGGTLKGNTIYF. The CDR3 coding sequence is TGTGCCAGCAGTGAGCGCGGGGGGACCTTAAAAGGAAACACCATATATTTT.